This T cell receptor (beta chain) was sequenced during a study of shared clonotypes between healthy human individuals. Study as a whole: Used for every donor were three CD4 naive, three CD4 memory, two CD8 naive and one CD8 memory plate.

The CDR3 is 14 residues long. V was trimmed by 2 bases and J by 6 bases, leaving 9 bases between them. Study-wide points: Unshared clonotypes carried lower generation probabilities than those common to all four donors. Clonotype sharing among donors was thought likely to change with sequencing depth. Sharing across four donors was highest in naive CD4 (roughly 5%) and lowest in memory CD8 (roughly 0.4%).

A word on this clone: The antigen is unknown.

Produced via immunoSEQ multiplex PCR; TCRdb's table is partial and in-frame only. The table shows under 1,100,000 clones, with approximately 78% occurring only once. The chain is built from TRBV5-3 and TRBJ1-6; unclear D gene. TRBV5-3 is an ORF for which the function is uncertain. This sequence originates from a man younger than 35 in good health. Some clones in this sample may be carry-over from other donors' samples. The sequencing input was memory CD4+ T cells from PBMCs. The sample's subset: CD45RA-negative fraction. The CDR3 DNA sequence: TGTGCCAGAAGCTTCTCGCCAGGTAATTCACCCCTCCACTTT. Translated: CARSFSPGNSPLHF.